This paragraph reports one T cell receptor (beta chain). Only in-frame clones appear in the TCRdb table, and some are missing; sequencing was by immunoSEQ multiplex PCR. The table includes around 250,000 clones, approximately 83% detected once. Across about two dozen US areas, participants ranged in age from 18 to 89 years. Cohort 3 donors were reported recovered after two negative PCRs, clearance, or symptom resolution. The sample is drawn from a study of blood T cell repertoires in COVID-19. Study details: The origin of the acute and convalescent COVID-19 samples was the United States, Italy and Spain. Sample material is recorded as cDNA or gDNA derived from T cells, B-cell-depleted T cells, or PBMCs.

The V gene lost 5 bases and the J gene lost 0 bases, with 9 bases spanning the gap. The germline V gene has CDR1 MRHNA and CDR2 SNTAGT. The CDR3 has 14 residues. The sample comprised PBMCs or T cells enriched from blood (not recorded which). This sequence joins TRBV6-4 and TRBJ2-3; a weak D match, TRBD2 (6 bases). The sequence was collected from a man aged 45-65 years who had recovered from COVID-19. The DNA of the CDR3 is TGTGCCAGCAGTCGCGGGGAGAGCACAGATACGCAGTATTTT. Translating gives CASSRGESTDTQYF.